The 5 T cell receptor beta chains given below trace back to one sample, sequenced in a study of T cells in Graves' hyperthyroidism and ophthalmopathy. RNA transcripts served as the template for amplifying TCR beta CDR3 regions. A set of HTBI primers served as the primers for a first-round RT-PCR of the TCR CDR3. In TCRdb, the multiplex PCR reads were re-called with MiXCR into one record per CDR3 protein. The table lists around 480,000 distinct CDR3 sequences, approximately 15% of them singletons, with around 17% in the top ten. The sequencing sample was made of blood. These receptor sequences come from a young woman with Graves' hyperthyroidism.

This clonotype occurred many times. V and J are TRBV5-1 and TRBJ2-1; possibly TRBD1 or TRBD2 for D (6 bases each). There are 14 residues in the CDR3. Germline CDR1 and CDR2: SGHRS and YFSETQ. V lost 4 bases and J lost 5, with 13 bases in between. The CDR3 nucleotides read TGCGCCAGCAGCAGGTACCGGGGGCACAATGAGCAGTTCTTC. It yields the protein CASSRYRGHNEQFF.

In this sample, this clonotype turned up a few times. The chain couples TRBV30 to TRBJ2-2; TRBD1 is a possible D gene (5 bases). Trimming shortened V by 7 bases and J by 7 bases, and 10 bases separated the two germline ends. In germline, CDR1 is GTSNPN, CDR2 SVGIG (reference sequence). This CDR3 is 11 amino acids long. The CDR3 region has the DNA TGTGCCTCCAGGGCAAACGGGGAGCTGTTTTTT. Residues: CASRANGELFF.

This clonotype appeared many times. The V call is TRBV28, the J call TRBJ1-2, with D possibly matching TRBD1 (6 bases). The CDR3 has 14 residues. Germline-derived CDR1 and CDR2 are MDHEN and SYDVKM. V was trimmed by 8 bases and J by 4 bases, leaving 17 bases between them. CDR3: CASDKETGTYGYTF. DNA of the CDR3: TGTGCCAGCGACAAGGAAACAGGGACCTATGGCTACACCTTC.

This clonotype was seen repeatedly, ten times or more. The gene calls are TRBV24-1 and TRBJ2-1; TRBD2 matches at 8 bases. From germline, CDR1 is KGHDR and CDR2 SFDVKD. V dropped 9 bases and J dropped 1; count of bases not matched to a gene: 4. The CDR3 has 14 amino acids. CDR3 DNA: TGTGCCACCGGCGGGAGGACGTCCTACAATGAGCAGTTCTTC. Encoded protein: CATGGRTSYNEQFF.

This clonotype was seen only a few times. The CDR3 reads CASRSPGGGNYGYTF. The CDR3 DNA is TGTGCCAGCAGATCCCCAGGGGGCGGTAACTATGGCTACACCTTC. The chain uses TRBV11-2 and TRBJ1-2, with 8 bases identical to TRBD1. V was clipped by 6 bases and J by 1 base; unmatched bases: 7. The CDR3 spans 15 residues. Germline V gene data show CDR1 as SGHAT and CDR2 as FQNNGV.